The clone carrying this T cell receptor (beta chain) came up a few times. The antigen is undetermined. The sample is drawn from a study of CD8+ T cells in alopecia areata. Study-level background: Tofacitinib therapy took 6 to 18 months; 6 months off drug came after.

Extracted RNA was reverse transcribed, and the resulting cDNA served as sequencing template. TCRdb's copy holds only in-frame clones and misses some; the assay was immunoSEQ multiplex PCR. The sample has about 140,000 clones, roughly 53% seen once. With 8 bases removed from V and 5 bases from J, the gap between germline ends came to 20 bases. This CDR3 contains 14 residues. Germline CDR1 reads SQVTM; CDR2 reads ANQGSEA. General study results and limits: Sequence data from scalp samples additionally include resident alphabeta T cells of normal skin. Elevated clonality characterized lesional scalp relative to normal scalp, particularly in alopecia totalis/universalis.

The V and J genes are TRBV29-1 and TRBJ2-3; D may be TRBD1 or TRBD2 (5 bases each). The clonotype was recovered from a human donor with alopecia areata. Source: CD4+ T cells sorted from blood, taken at week 0. CDR3 loop: CSTSSGTALDTQYF. CDR3 nucleotide sequence: TGCAGCACCTCATCCGGGACCGCATTAGATACGCAGTATTTT.